This T cell receptor beta chain was recorded in a study of T cells in Graves' hyperthyroidism and ophthalmopathy. Study findings and constraints: Most expanded thyroid clonotypes above 0.001 recurred in blood.

Researchers took RNA transcripts and amplified the TCR beta CDR3 regions from them. First-round RT-PCR of the TCR CDR3 relied on the HTBI primer set. One entry per CDR3 protein, called by TCRdb with MiXCR from the multiplex PCR reads. The repertoire consists of over 500,000 distinct CDR3 sequences, with approximately 16% occurring once and the leading ten covering less than 30%. The sample holds many counts of this clonotype. What it recognizes is unknown. Germline CDR1 MDHEN, CDR2 SYDVKM. The CDR3 extends over 15 amino acids. The germline V and J ends were trimmed by 6 bases and 3 bases, with 18 bases remaining between them.

The rearrangement joins TRBV28 to TRBJ2-7; D is possibly TRBD2 (7 bases). This TCR came from a woman in her twenties or thirties with Graves' ophthalmopathy. Sequencing input: blood. CDR3 in amino acids: CASSPGEGGDYEQYF. The CDR3 region has the DNA TGTGCCAGCAGCCCCGGGGAGGGGGGTGACTACGAGCAGTACTTC. Looking up the rest from reference TRBV28 and TRBJ2-7 gives the full variable domain: DVKVTQSSRYLVKRTGEKVFLECVQDMDHENMFWYRQDPGLGLRLIYFSYDVKMKEKGDIPEGYSVSREKKERFSLILESASTNQTSMYLCASSPGEGGDYEQYFGPGTRLTVT.